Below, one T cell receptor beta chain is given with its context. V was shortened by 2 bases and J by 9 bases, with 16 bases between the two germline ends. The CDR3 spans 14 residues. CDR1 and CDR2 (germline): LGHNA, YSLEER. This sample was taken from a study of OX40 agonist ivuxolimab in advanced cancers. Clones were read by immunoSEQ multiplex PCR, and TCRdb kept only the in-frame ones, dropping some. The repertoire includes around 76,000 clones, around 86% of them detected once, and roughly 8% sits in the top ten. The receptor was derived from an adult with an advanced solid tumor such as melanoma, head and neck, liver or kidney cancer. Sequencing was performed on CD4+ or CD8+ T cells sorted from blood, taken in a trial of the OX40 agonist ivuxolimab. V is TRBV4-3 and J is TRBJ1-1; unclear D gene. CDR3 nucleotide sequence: TGCGCCAGCAGCCAAATGACACCTCCGAGTCAAGCTTTCTTT. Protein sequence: CASSQMTPPSQAFF.